This record looks at one T cell receptor beta chain sequence and its context. Its antigen remains unidentified. No quality values exist for individual bases; no much larger clone is one base distant. The immunoSEQ Assay, a bias-controlled multiplex PCR, was used to amplify TCRbeta CDR3 regions from genomic DNA. As for how the authors treated the data: Within the assay, amplification of reference gene primers was used to estimate how many nucleated cells each sample contained. Sequence reads were collapsed and filtered to measure the absolute abundance of every unique TCRbeta CDR3 rearrangement. For each sample, productive Simpson clonality was calculated as the square root of Simpson's diversity index over productive rearrangements. TCRdb took over this immuneACCESS table, retaining in-frame rearrangements with V and J assigned. Such tables are incomplete; in checked studies, under half of the missing clones stem from an unresolved V gene, and the remainder is unexplained. V, J and clone size are those of that table, while D and trimming were read from the DNA. A total of around 400,000 clones appear in this sample, about 90% of them only once. 2% to 2.5% of the sample belongs to the ten largest clones.

V loses 1 base of germline sequence and J loses 6 bases, and the interval between the two ends is 18 bases. CDR1 and CDR2 (LGHDT, YNNKEL) derive from the germline V gene (reference sequence). The CDR3 covers 16 residues, taking in both the cysteine and the phenylalanine. Solely the CDR3 DNA is kept, with 48 bases framed from the first base. In Seattle, one collaborating source enrolled patients while the infection was active and tracked those patients longitudinally over the course of disease. Each collaborating institution followed its own protocols to collect whole blood in K2EDTA tubes. For TCRbeta analysis, collaborator samples were shipped as frozen whole blood, as isolated PBMCs, or as DNA extracted from either sample type. The data stem from a study of blood T cell repertoires in COVID-19 (dated by TCRdb to about 2020). In terms of the full investigation: Samples covering the acute and convalescent phases of COVID-19 were provided by collaborators in the United States, Italy and Spain. The material from the prospective study consisted of cDNA or gDNA derived from T cells, B-cell-depleted T cells, or PBMCs. Subjects who had been exposed to COVID-19, were actively infected with it, or had recovered from it provided the deeply sampled blood TCRbeta repertoires that made up the dataset. The repertoires were released in a freely available public database meant as a resource for research on the immune response to SARS-CoV-2. Samples were obtained from the ongoing ImmuneRACE study (first 160 participants) and from some 1,300 subjects provided by 6 global collaborators. The sample metadata nearly always contained a de-identified subject ID, COVID-19 status, age in years and sex. Where available, HLA class I and class II types were taken from metadata supplied by the sample provider and were not determined by assay-based typing. Study-wide conclusions, independent of this receptor: How much clinical and demographic metadata was included differed by source and by participant, and the metadata was provided uncurated.

This clonotype was obtained from a woman aged 60-75 years with COVID-19, enrolled during active disease. The receptor chain draws on TRBV3-1 (or the pseudogene TRBV3-2) and TRBJ1-2; TRBD1 is possibly the D segment (5 matching bases). The sequenced sample consisted of peripheral blood. The DNA sequence is TGTGCCAGCAGCCAAGGGGGCCAGGGAATGAACAATGGCTACACCTTC. This gives the protein CASSQGGQGMNNGYTF.